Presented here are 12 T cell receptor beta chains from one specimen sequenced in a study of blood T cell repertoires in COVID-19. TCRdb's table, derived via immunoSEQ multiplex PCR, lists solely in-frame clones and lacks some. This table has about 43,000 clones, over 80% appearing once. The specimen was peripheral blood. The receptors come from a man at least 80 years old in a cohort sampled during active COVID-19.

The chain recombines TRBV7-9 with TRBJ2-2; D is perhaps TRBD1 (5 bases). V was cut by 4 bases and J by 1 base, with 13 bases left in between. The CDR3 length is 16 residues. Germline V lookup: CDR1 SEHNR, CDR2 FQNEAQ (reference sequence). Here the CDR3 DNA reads TGTGCCAGCAGCTCAGGGCGGTCAATGAACACCGGGGAGCTGTTTTTT. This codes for CASSSGRSMNTGELFF.

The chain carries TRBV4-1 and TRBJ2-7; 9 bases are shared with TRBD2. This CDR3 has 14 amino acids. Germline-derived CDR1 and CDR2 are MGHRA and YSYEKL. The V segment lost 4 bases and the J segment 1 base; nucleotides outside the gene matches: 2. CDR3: CASSRLADSYEQYF. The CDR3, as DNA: TGCGCCAGCAGCCGACTAGCGGATTCCTACGAGCAGTACTTC.

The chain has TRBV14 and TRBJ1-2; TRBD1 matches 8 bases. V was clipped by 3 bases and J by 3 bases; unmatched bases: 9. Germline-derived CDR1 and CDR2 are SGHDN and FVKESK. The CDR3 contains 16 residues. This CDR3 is CASSHVDRVPDYGYTF. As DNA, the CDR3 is TGTGCCAGCAGCCACGTGGACAGGGTACCCGACTATGGCTACACCTTC.

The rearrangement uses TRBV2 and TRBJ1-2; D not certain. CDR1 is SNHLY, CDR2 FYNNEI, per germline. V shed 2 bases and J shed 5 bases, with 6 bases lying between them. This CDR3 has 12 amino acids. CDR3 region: CASSEQKYGYTF. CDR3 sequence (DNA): TGTGCCAGCAGTGAACAGAAATATGGCTACACCTTC.

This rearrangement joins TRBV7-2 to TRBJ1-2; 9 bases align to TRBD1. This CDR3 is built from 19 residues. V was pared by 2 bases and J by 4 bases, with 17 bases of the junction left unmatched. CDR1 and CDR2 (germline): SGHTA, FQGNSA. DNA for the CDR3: TGTGCCAGCAGCTTAAAATCGACAGGGGGGGTACCTGGGATCTATGGCTACACCTTC. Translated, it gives CASSLKSTGGVPGIYGYTF.

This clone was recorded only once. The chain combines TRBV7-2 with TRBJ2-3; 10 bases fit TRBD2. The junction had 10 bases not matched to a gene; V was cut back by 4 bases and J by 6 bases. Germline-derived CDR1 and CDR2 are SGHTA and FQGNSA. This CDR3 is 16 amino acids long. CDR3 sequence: CASSSGQLAGADTQYF. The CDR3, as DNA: TGTGCCAGCAGCTCAGGTCAGCTAGCGGGAGCCGATACGCAGTATTTT.

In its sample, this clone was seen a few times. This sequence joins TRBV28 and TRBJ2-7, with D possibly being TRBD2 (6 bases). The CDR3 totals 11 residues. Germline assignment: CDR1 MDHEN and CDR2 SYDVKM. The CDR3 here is CAYRERYEQYF. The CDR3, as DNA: TGTGCTTACCGGGAGAGGTACGAGCAGTACTTC. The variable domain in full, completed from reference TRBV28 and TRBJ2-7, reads DVKVTQSSRYLVKRTGEKVFLECVQDMDHENMFWYRQDPGLGLRLIYFSYDVKMKEKGDIPEGYSVSREKKERFSLILESASTNQTSMYLCAYRERYEQYFGPGTRLTVT.

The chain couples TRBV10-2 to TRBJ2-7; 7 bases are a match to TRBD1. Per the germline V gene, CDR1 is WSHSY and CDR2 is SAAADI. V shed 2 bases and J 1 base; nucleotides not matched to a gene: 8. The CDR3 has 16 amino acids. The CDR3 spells CASSEPGTVRSYEQYF. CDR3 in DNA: TGCGCCAGCAGTGAGCCCGGGACAGTCAGATCCTACGAGCAGTACTTC.

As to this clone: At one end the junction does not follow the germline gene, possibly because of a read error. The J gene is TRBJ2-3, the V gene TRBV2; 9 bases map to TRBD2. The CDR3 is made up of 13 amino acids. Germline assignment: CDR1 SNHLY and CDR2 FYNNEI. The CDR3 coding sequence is TGTGCCAGCAGTGAAGAGTTAGCGGGGGCCGATGATTTT. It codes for CASSEELAGADDF.

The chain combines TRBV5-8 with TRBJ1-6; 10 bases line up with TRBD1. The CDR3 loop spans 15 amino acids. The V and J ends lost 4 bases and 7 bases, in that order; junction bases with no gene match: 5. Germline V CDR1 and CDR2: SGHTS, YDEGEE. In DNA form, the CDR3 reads TGTGCCAGCAGCGGACGACAGGGGGCGAATTCACCCCTCCACTTT. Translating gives CASSGRQGANSPLHF.

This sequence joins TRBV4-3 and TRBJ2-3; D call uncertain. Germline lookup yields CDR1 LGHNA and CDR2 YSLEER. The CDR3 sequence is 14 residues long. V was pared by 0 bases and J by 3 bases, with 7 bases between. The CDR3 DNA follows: TGCGCCAGCAGCCAAGATTTCAGAACAGATACGCAGTATTTT. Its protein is CASSQDFRTDTQYF.

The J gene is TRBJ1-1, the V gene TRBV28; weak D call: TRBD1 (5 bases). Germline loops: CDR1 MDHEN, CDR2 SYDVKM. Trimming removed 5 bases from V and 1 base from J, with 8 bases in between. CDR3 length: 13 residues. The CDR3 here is CASSLTENTEAFF. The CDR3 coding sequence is TGTGCCAGCAGTCTGACAGAGAACACTGAAGCTTTCTTT.